This entry lists 15 T cell receptor beta chains sequenced from one sample in a study of blood T cells in healthy people across ages. For the second PCR, which ran for roughly 6 to 11 cycles, a sample-barcoded 5' primer and a J-beta primer mix were used. TCRdb analysed the 5' RACE reads with MiXCR anew, one entry per CDR3 protein. The sample contains roughly 1,100,000 distinct CDR3 sequences, about 25% of which appear only once. These data were also reused for a study on T cells of mothers and their children.

Sequencing was carried out using blood. These receptor sequences come from a girl aged 2 to 9 in good health.

This clonotype was observed a handful of times. This chain connects TRBV5-1 to TRBJ2-1; a weak D match, TRBD1 (5 bases). TRBJ2-7 explains the end of the DNA better; the J call may be wrong. The CDR3 totals 13 residues. Germline values: CDR1 SGHRS, CDR2 YFSETQ. The CDR3 sequence: CATSDNLGYEQYF. The CDR3, as DNA: TGCGCCACCTCGGACAACCTCGGTTACGAGCAGTACTTC.

This chain joins TRBV14 and TRBJ2-1; D tentatively reads TRBD1 or TRBD2 (5 bases each). The V gene's germline CDR1 is SGHDN and CDR2 FVKESK. V dropped 4 bases and J dropped 2 bases, with 24 bases sitting between them. There are 19 residues in the CDR3. The CDR3 nucleotides are TGTGCCAGCAGCCTCGATTTGGGGGTCACCGGGAAACCCTACAATGAGCAGTTCTTC. It yields the protein CASSLDLGVTGKPYNEQFF.

This clonotype was detected a few times. The chain links TRBV11-2 to TRBJ2-3; D is ambiguous. Trimming removed 4 bases from V and 1 base from J, with 9 bases in between. This CDR3 contains 14 residues. Germline V lookup: CDR1 SGHAT, CDR2 FQNNGV. CDR3 loop: CASSSEDGTDTQYF. The CDR3 DNA reads as TGTGCCAGCAGCTCCGAAGACGGCACAGATACGCAGTATTTT. Using reference TRBV11-2 and TRBJ2-3 for the parts outside the CDR3, the full variable domain is EAGVAQSPRYKIIEKRQSVAFWCNPISGHATLYWYQQILGQGPKLLIQFQNNGVVDDSQLPKDRFSAERLKGVDSTLKIQPAKLEDSAVYLCASSSEDGTDTQYFGPGTRLTVL.

This chain connects TRBV27 to TRBJ2-3; 8 nucleotides line up with TRBD2. CDR3 length: 17 residues. Germline values: CDR1 MNHEY, CDR2 SMNVEV (reference sequence). V lost 2 bases and J lost 2; bases outside the gene matches: 9. This CDR3 is CASSLRTGGPPTDTQYF. CDR3 bases: TGTGCCAGCAGTTTAAGGACGGGAGGGCCTCCCACAGATACGCAGTATTTT.

The J gene is TRBJ1-1, the V gene TRBV28; D is ambiguous. V dropped 6 bases and J dropped 6 bases, with 14 bases sitting between them. Germline loops: CDR1 MDHEN, CDR2 SYDVKM. The CDR3 has 13 residues. This chain's CDR3 is CASSPAGSPEAFF. The CDR3 region has the DNA TGTGCCAGCAGCCCAGCAGGCTCTCCTGAAGCTTTCTTT.

The chain combines TRBV2 with TRBJ2-1, with TRBD1 matching over 10 bases. CDR1 SNHLY and CDR2 FYNNEI come from the germline V gene. This CDR3 comprises 16 residues. The V gene end was trimmed by 5 bases and the J gene end by 2 bases; junction bases not matched to a gene: 6. The CDR3: CASSPRGQGAYNEQFF. DNA for the CDR3: TGTGCCAGCAGTCCTCGCGGACAGGGGGCCTACAATGAGCAGTTCTTC. The variable domain in full, completed from reference TRBV2 and TRBJ2-1, reads EPEVTQTPSHQVTQMGQEVILRCVPISNHLYFYWYRQILGQKVEFLVSFYNNEISEKSEIFDDQFSVERPDGSNFTLKIRSTKLEDSAMYFCASSPRGQGAYNEQFFGPGTRLTVL.

This chain joins TRBV29-1 and TRBJ2-5; D is perhaps TRBD2 (6 bases). The J call could be wrong; TRBJ2-7 is a better fit for the DNA end. CDR1 is SQVTM, CDR2 ANQGSEA, per germline. The CDR3 contains 12 residues. CDR3 sequence: CSGRELLGEQYF. The CDR3 DNA reads as TGCAGCGGCCGGGAGCTCCTTGGCGAGCAGTACTTC.

This clonotype was seen a few times. This chain uses TRBV3-1 with TRBJ1-2; no firm D call. The CDR3 is 11 amino acids. With 8 bases removed from V and 4 bases from J, the gap between germline ends came to 8 bases. The germline gives CDR1 LGHDT, CDR2 YNNKEL (reference sequence). CDR3 coding DNA: TGTGCCAGCGAAGGCGCCTATGGCTACACCTTC. It translates to CASEGAYGYTF.

The table lists this clonotype with a few counts. This chain links TRBV12-3 or TRBV12-4 with TRBJ2-1; D tentatively reads TRBD1 or TRBD2 (5 bases each). The DNA end lines up better with TRBJ2-5; the J call may be wrong. This CDR3 contains 15 residues. DNA of the CDR3: TGTGCCAGCAGTTCTTACCGGGACGGGCAAGAGACCCAGTACTTC. This encodes CASSSYRDGQETQYF.

This chain uses TRBV20-1 with TRBJ1-3; 10 bases are a match to TRBD1. V lost 6 bases to trimming and J lost 0 bases; unmatched junction nucleotides: 5. The CDR3 spans 15 residues. Germline lookup yields CDR1 DFQATT and CDR2 SNEGSKA (reference sequence). CDR3 coding DNA: TGCAGTGCCGGGGACAGGGGCAACTCTGGAAACACCATATATTTT. Its protein is CSAGDRGNSGNTIYF.

The V and J genes are TRBV20-1 and TRBJ2-7, with 8 nucleotides matching TRBD2. The germline V gene encodes CDR1 DFQATT and CDR2 SNEGSKA (reference sequence). The V gene end was trimmed by 0 bases and the J gene end by 5 bases; junction bases not matched to a gene: 9. The CDR3 contains 15 residues. The CDR3 loop reads CSARDPRLATNEQYF. CDR3 coding DNA: TGCAGTGCTAGAGATCCCCGACTAGCGACCAACGAGCAGTACTTC.

The rearrangement uses TRBV5-6 and TRBJ2-7; TRBD1 matches at 7 bases. The germline gives CDR1 SGHDT, CDR2 YYEEEE. V lost 2 bases to trimming and J lost 1 base; unmatched junction nucleotides: 3. The CDR3 loop spans 14 amino acids. The CDR3 spells CASSLADRSYEQYF. Written as DNA, the CDR3 is TGTGCCAGCAGCTTAGCGGACAGGTCCTACGAGCAGTACTTC. Supplemented by reference TRBV5-6 and TRBJ2-7, the full variable domain reads DAGVTQSPTHLIKTRGQQVTLRCSPKSGHDTVSWYQQALGQGPQFIFQYYEEEERQRGNFPDRFSGHQFPNYSSELNVNALLLGDSALYLCASSLADRSYEQYFGPGTRLTVT.

The chain uses TRBV2 and TRBJ2-3; TRBD1 might be the D (5 bases). Germline V gives CDR1 SNHLY, CDR2 FYNNEI. The CDR3 covers 12 residues. The germline V and J ends were trimmed by 6 bases and 4 bases, with 8 bases remaining between them. The CDR3 DNA is TGTGCCAGCAGGCAGGGATCAGATACGCAGTATTTT. It is translated as CASRQGSDTQYF.

The genes are TRBV29-1 and TRBJ2-3; no definite D call. CDR1 and CDR2 from the germline V gene are SQVTM and ANQGSEA. V lost 4 bases to trimming and J lost 8 bases, with 19 bases between them. The CDR3 is made up of 14 amino acids. CDR3 amino acids: CSVAGMSMEFTQYF. The CDR3 nucleotides are TGCAGCGTTGCGGGCATGTCAATGGAGTTTACGCAGTATTTT.

The gene calls are TRBV5-1 and TRBJ2-5; 7 positions match TRBD1. In germline, CDR1 is SGHRS, CDR2 YFSETQ. Trimming cost V 3 bases and J 1 base; bases outside gene matches: 6. This CDR3 has 15 residues. As DNA, the CDR3 is TGCGCCAGCAGCTGGGGACAGCAATTCCAAGAGACCCAGTACTTC. Translation gives CASSWGQQFQETQYF.